What follows describes a single T cell receptor beta chain. In the authors' workflow: Amplifying reference gene primers gave estimates of nucleated cell counts. Libraries were prepared by immunoSEQ multiplex PCR; TCRdb keeps only in-frame clonotypes and omits some of them. From that table come the V and J calls and clone size; the DNA was used to work out D and trimming. Of 350,000 to 450,000 clones listed, about 87% are singletons. This entry is derived from a study of blood T cell repertoires in COVID-19. Study background: For recovered donors of Cohort 3, there were two negative PCRs, clearance, or symptom resolution. PBMCs, B-cell-depleted T cells, or T cells were the source of the cDNA or gDNA that made up the material.

Germline V lookup: CDR1 LGHDT, CDR2 YNNKEL (reference sequence). The V end was cut by 0 bases, the J end by 0 bases, with 15 bases between. This CDR3 has 17 residues. Material for sequencing was PBMCs or T cells enriched from blood (not recorded which). This TCR was recovered from a man in his forties in a cohort exposed to, infected with or recovered from COVID-19 (not recorded which). The chain combines TRBV3-1 (or the pseudogene TRBV3-2) with TRBJ2-7; D is possibly TRBD1 (5 bases). CDR3 region: CASSQDLSPGYSYEQYF. In nucleotides, the CDR3 is TGTGCCAGCAGCCAAGATCTTTCCCCAGGGTACTCCTACGAGCAGTACTTC.